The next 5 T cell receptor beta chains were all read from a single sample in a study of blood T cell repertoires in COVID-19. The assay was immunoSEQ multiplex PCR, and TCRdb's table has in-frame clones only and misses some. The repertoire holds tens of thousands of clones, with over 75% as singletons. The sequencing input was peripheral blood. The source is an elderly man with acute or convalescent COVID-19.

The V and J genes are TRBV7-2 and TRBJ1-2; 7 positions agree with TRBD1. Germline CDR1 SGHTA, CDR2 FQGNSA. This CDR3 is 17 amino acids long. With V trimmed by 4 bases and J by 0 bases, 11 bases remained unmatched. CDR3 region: CASSSSSGQATNYGYTF. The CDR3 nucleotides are TGTGCCAGCAGCTCCTCCTCAGGACAGGCAACTAACTATGGCTACACCTTC.

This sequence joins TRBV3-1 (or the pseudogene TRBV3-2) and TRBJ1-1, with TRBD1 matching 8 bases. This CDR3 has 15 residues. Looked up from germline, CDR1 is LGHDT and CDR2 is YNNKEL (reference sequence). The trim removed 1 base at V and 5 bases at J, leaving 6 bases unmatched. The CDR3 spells CASSQVPQGGTEAFF. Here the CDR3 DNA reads TGTGCCAGCAGCCAAGTCCCACAGGGGGGAACTGAAGCTTTCTTT.

Written as DNA, the CDR3 is TGTGCCAGCAAGGTACAGGGGAACACTGAAGCTTTCTTT. Translation: CASKVQGNTEAFF. The chain employs TRBV2 and TRBJ1-1; D perhaps matches TRBD1 (6 bases). CDR1 and CDR2 from the germline V gene are SNHLY and FYNNEI. The V and J ends lost 7 bases and 1 base respectively, with 10 bases between them. The CDR3 runs to 13 residues. Full variable domain (remainder filled in from reference TRBV2 and TRBJ1-1): EPEVTQTPSHQVTQMGQEVILRCVPISNHLYFYWYRQILGQKVEFLVSFYNNEISEKSEIFDDQFSVERPDGSNFTLKIRSTKLEDSAMYFCASKVQGNTEAFFGQGTRLTVV.

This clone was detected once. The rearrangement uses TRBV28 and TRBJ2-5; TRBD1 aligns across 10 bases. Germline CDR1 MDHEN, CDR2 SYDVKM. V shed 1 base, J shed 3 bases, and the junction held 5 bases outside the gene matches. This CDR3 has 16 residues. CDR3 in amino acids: CASSLFSGTGEETQYF. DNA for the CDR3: TGTGCCAGCAGTTTATTTTCTGGGACAGGGGAAGAGACCCAGTACTTC.

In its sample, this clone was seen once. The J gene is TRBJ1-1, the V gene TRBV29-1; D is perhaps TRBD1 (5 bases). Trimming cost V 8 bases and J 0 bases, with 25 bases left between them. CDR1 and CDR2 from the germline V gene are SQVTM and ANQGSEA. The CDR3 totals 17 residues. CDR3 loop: CSSFTKSSVRVNTEAFF. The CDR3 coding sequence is TGCAGCTCTTTCACTAAGAGTTCGGTCAGGGTGAACACTGAAGCTTTCTTT. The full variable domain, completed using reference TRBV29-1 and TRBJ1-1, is SAVISQKPSRDICQRGTSLTIQCQVDSQVTMMFWYRQQPGQSLTLIATANQGSEATYESGFVIDKFPISRPNLTFSTLTVSNMSPEDSSIYLCSSFTKSSVRVNTEAFFGQGTRLTVV.